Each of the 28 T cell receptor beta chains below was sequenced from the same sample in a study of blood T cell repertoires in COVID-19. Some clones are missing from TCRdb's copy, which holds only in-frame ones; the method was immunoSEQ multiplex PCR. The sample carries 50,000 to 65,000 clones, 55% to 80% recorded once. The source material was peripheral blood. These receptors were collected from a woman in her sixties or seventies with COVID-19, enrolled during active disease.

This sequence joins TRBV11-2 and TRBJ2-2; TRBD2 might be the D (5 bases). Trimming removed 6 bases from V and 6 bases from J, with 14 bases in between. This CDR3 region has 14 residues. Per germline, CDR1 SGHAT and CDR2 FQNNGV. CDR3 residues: CASRDLRGPGELFF. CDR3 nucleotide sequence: TGTGCCAGCAGGGACTTACGAGGCCCCGGGGAGCTGTTTTTT.

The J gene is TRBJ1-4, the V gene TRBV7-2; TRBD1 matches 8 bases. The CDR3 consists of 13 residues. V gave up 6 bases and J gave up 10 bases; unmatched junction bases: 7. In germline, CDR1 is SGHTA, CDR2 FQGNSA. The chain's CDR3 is CASSFKGTGKLFF. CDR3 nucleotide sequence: TGTGCCAGCAGTTTTAAGGGGACAGGAAAACTGTTTTTT.

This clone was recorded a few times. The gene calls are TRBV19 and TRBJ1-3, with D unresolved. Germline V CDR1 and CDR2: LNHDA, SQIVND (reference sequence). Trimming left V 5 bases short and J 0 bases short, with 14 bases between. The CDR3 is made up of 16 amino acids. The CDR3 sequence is CASSENSGNSGNTIYF. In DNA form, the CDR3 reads TGTGCCAGTAGTGAGAATAGCGGTAACTCTGGAAACACCATATATTTT.

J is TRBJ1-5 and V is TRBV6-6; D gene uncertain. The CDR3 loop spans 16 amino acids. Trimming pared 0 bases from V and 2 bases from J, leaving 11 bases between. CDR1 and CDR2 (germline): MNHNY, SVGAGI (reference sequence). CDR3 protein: CASSYSNPYGNQPQHF. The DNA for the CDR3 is TGTGCCAGCAGTTACTCGAATCCCTATGGCAATCAGCCCCAGCATTTT.

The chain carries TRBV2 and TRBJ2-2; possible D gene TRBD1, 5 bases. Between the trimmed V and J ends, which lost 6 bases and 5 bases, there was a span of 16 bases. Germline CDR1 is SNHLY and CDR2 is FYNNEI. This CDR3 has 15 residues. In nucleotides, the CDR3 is TGTGCCAGCAGGGAAACGACGACAGAAACCGGGGAGCTGTTTTTT. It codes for CASRETTTETGELFF.

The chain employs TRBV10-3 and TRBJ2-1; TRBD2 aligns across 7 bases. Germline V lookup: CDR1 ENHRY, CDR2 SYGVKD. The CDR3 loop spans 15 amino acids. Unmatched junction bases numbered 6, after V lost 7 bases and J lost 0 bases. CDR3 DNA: TGTGCCATCAAGGTTGGCGGGAGCTCCTACAATGAGCAGTTCTTC. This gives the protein CAIKVGGSSYNEQFF.

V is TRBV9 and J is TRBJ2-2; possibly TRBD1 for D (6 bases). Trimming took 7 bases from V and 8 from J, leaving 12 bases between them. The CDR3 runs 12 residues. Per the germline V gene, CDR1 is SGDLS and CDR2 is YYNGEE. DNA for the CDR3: TGTGCCAGCGCAACAGGGACGGGGGAGCTGTTTTTT. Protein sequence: CASATGTGELFF.

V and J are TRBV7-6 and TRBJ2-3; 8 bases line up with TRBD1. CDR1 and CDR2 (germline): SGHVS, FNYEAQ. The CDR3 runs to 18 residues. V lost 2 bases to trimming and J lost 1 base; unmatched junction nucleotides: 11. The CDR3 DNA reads TGTGCCAGCAGCTTATGGGTTGACAGGGGAGATGGCACAGATACGCAGTATTTT. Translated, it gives CASSLWVDRGDGTDTQYF.

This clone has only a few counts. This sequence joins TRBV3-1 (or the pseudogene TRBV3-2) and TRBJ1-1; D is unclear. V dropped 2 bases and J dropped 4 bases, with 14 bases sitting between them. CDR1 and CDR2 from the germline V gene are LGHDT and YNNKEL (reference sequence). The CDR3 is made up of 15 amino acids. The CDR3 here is CASSQYSLSGTEAFF. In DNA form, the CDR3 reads TGTGCCAGCAGCCAATACAGCCTCTCCGGCACTGAAGCTTTCTTT.

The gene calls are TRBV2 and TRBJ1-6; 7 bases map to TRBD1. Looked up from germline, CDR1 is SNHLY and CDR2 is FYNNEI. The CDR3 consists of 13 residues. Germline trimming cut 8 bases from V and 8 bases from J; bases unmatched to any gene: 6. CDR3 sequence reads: CASGGQTDSPLHF. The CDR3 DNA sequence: TGTGCCAGCGGGGGACAGACGGATTCACCCCTCCACTTT.

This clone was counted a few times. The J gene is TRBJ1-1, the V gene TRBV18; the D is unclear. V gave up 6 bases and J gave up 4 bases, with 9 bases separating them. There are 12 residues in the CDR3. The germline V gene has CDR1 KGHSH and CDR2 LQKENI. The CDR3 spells CASSPTVTEAFF. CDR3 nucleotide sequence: TGTGCCAGCTCTCCTACGGTCACTGAAGCTTTCTTT.

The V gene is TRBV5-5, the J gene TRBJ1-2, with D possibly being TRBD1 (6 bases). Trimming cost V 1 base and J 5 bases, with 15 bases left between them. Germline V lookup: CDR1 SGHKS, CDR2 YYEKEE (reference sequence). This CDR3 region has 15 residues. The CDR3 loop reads CASSLRDTSFYGYTF. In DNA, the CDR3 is TGTGCCAGCAGCTTGCGGGACACCAGTTTTTATGGCTACACCTTC.

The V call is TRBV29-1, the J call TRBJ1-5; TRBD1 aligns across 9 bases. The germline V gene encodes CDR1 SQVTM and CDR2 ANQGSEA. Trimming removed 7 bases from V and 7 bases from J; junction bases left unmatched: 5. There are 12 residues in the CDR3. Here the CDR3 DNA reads TGCAGCGCCGCGACAGGGGGACAGCCCCAGCATTTT. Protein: CSAATGGQPQHF.

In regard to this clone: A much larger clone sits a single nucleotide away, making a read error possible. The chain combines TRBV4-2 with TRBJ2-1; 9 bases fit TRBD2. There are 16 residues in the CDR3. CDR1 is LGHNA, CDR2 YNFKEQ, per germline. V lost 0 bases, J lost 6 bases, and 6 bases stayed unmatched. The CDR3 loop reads CASSQEDGSGSNEQFF. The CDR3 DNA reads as TGTGCCAGCAGCCAAGAAGACGGTAGCGGGAGCAATGAGCAGTTCTTC.

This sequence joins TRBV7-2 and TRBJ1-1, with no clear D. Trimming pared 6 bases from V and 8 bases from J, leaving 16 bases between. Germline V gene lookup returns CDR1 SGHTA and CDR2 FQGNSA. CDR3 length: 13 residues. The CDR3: CASSFRSFAEAFF. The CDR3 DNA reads TGTGCCAGCAGTTTTCGGTCGTTTGCGGAAGCTTTCTTT. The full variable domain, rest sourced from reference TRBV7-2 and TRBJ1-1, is GAGVSQSPSNKVTEKGKDVELRCDPISGHTALYWYRQSLGQGLEFLIYFQGNSAPDKSGLPSDRFSAERTGGSVSTLTIQRTQQEDSAVYLCASSFRSFAEAFFGQGTRLTVV.

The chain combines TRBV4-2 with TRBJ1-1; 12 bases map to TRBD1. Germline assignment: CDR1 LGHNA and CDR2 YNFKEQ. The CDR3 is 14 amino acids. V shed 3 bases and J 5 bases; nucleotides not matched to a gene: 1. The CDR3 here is CASSQGQGATEAFF. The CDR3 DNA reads TGTGCCAGCAGCCAGGGACAGGGGGCAACTGAAGCTTTCTTT.

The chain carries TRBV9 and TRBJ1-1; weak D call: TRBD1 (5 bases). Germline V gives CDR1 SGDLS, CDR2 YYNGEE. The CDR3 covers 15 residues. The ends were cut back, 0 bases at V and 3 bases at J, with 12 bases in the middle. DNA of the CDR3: TGTGCCAGCAGCGTAGGGGTAGGGGCGGACACTGAAGCTTTCTTT. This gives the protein CASSVGVGADTEAFF.

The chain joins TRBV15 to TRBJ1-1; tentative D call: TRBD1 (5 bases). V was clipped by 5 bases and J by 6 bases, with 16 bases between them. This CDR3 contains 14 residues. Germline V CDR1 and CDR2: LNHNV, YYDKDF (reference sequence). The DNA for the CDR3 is TGTGCCACCAGCTGGGGTCAGGGATTCGCTGAAGCTTTCTTT. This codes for CATSWGQGFAEAFF.

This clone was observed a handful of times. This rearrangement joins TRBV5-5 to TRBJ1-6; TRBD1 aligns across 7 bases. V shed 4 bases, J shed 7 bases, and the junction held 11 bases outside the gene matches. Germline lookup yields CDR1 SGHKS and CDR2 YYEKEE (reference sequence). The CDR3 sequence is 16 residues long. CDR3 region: CASSPSGGRGNSPLHF. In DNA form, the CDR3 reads TGTGCCAGCAGCCCCTCAGGGGGGCGCGGGAATTCACCCCTCCACTTT.

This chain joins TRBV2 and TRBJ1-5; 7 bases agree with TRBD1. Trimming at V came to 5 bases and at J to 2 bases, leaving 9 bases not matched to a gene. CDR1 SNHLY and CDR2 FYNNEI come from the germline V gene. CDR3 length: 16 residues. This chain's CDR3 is CASSFYRTGGNQPQHF. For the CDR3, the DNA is TGTGCCAGCAGTTTTTACCGGACAGGTGGCAATCAGCCCCAGCATTTT. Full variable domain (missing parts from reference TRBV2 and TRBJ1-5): EPEVTQTPSHQVTQMGQEVILRCVPISNHLYFYWYRQILGQKVEFLVSFYNNEISEKSEIFDDQFSVERPDGSNFTLKIRSTKLEDSAMYFCASSFYRTGGNQPQHFGDGTRLSIL.

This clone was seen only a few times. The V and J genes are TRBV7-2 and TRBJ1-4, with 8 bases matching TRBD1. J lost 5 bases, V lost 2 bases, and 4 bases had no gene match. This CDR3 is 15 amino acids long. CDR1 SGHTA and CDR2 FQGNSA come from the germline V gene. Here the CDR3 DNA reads TGTGCCAGCAGCTTAATTACAGGGGGGAATGAAAAACTGTTTTTT. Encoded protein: CASSLITGGNEKLFF.

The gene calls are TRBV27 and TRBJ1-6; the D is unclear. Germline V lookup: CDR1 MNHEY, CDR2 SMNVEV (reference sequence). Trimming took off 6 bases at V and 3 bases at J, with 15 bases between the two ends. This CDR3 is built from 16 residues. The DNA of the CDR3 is TGTGCCAGCAGCCGTCTTGGAGATCGCTATAATTCACCCCTCCACTTT. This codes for CASSRLGDRYNSPLHF.

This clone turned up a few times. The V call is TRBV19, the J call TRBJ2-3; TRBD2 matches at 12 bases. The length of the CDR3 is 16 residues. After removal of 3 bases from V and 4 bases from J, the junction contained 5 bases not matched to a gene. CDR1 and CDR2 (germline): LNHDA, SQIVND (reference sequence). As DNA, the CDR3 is TGTGCCAGTAGTATTGGACTAGCGGGGTCCGCAGATACGCAGTATTTT. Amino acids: CASSIGLAGSADTQYF.

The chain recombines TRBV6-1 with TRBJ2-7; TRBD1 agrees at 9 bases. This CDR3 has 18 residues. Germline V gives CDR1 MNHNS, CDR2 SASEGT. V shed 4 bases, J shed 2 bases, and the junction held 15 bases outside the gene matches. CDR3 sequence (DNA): TGTGCCAGCAGTGCCCAGAGGGACAGGGAGGTCTTTGCCTACGAGCAGTACTTC. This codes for CASSAQRDREVFAYEQYF.

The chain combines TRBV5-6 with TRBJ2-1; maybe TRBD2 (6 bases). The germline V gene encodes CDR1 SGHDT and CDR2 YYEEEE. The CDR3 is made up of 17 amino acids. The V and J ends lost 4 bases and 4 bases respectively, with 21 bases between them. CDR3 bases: TGTGCCAGCAGCCACGGAGCTGGGGGGAGGAGTTACAATGAGCAGTTCTTC. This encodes CASSHGAGGRSYNEQFF. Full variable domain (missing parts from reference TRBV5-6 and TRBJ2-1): DAGVTQSPTHLIKTRGQQVTLRCSPKSGHDTVSWYQQALGQGPQFIFQYYEEEERQRGNFPDRFSGHQFPNYSSELNVNALLLGDSALYLCASSHGAGGRSYNEQFFGPGTRLTVL.

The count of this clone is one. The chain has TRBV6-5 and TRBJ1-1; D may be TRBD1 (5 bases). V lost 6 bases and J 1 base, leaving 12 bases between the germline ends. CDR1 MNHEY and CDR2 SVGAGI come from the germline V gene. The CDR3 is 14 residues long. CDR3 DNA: TGTGCCAGCAGCCCGGGACTTCAGAACACTGAAGCTTTCTTT. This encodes CASSPGLQNTEAFF.

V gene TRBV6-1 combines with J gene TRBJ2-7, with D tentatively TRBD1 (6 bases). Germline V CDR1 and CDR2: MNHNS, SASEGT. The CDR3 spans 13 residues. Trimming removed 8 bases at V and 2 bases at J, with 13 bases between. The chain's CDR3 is CASRDTFTYEQYF. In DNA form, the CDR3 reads TGTGCCAGCCGGGACACCTTTACCTACGAGCAGTACTTC.

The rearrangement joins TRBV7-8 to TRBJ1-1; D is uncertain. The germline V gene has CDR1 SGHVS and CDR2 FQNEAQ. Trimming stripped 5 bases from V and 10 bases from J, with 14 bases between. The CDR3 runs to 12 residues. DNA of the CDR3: TGTGCCAGCAGCGGTCGGGAGCTTGGAGCTTTCTTT. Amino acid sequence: CASSGRELGAFF. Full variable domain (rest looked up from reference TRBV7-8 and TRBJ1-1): GAGVSQSPRYKVAKRGQDVALRCDPISGHVSLFWYQQALGQGPEFLTYFQNEAQLDKSGLPSDRFFAERPEGSVSTLKIQRTQQEDSAVYLCASSGRELGAFFGQGTRLTVV.